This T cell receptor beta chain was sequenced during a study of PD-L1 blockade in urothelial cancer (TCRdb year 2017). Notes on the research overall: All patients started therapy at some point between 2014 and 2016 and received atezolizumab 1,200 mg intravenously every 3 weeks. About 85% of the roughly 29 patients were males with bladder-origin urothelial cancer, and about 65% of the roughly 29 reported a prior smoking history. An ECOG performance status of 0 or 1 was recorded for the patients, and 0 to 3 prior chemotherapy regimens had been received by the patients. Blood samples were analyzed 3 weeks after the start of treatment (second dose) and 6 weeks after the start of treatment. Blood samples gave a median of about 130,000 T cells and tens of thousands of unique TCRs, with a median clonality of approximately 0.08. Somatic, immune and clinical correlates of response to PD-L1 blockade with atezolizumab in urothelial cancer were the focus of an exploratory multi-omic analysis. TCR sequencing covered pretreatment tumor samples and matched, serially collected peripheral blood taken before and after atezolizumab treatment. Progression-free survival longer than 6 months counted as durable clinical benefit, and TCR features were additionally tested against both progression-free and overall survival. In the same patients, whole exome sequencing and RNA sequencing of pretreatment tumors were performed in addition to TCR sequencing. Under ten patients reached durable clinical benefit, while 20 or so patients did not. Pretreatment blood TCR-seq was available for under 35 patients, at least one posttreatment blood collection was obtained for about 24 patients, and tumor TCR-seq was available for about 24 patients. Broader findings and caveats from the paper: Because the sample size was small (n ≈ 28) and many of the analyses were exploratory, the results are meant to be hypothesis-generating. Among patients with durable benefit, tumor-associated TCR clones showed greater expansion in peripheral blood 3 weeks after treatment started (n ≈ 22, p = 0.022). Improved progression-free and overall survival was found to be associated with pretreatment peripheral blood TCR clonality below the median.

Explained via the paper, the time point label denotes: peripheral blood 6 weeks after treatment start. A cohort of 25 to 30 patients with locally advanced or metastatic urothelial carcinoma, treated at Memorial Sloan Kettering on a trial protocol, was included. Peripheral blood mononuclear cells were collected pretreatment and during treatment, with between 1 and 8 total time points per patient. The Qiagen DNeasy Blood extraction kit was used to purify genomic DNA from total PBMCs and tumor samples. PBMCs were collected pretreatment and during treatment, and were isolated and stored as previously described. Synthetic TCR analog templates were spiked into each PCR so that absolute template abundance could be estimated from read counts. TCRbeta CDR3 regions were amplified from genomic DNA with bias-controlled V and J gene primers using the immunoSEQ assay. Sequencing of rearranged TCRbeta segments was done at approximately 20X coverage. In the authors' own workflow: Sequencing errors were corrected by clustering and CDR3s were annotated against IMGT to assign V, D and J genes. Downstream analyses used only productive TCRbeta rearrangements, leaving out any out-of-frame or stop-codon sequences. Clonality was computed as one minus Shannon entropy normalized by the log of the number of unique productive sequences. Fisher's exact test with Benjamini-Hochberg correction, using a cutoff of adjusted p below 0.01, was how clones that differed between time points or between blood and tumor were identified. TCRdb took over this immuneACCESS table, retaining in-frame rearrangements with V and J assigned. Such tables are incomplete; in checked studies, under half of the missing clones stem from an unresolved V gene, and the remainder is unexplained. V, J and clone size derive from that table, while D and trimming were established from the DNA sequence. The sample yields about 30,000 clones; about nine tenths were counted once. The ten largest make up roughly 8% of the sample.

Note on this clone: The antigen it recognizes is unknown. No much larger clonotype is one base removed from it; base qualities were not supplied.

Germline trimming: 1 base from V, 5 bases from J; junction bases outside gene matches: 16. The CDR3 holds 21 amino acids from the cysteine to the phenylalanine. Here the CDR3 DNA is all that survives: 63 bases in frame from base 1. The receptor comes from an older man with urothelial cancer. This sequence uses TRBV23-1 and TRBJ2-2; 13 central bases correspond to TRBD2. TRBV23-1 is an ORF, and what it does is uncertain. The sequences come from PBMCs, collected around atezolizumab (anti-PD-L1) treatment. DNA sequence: TGCGCCAGCAGTCAATTGGGTCAAGTTGGACTAGCGGGAGTTGGTACCGGGGAGCTGTTTTTT. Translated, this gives CASSQLGQVGLAGVGTGELFF.